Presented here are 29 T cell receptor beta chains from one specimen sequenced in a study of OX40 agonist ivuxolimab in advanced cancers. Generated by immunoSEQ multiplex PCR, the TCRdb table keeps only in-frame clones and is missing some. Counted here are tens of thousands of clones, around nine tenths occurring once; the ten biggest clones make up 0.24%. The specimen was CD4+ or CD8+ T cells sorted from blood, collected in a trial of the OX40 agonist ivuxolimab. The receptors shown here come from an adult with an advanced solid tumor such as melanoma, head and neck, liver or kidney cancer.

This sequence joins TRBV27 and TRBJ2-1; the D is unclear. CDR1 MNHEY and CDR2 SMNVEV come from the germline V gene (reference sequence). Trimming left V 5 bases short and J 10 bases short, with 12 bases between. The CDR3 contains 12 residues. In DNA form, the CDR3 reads TGTGCCAGCAGTCCCTTGAGTAAGGAGCAGTTCTTC. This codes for CASSPLSKEQFF.

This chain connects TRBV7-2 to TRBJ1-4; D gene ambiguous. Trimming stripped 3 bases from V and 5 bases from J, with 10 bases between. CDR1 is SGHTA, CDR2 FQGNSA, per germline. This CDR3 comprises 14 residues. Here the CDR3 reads CASSLEQSNEKLFF. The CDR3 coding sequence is TGTGCCAGCAGCTTGGAACAGTCAAATGAAAAACTGTTTTTT.

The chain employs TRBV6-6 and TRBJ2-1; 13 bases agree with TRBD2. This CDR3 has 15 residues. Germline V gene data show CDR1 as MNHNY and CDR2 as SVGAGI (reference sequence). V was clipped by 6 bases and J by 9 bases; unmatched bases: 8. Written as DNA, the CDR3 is TGTGCCAGCAGATCCGGACTAGCGGGAGCTACTGAGCAGTTCTTC. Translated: CASRSGLAGATEQFF.

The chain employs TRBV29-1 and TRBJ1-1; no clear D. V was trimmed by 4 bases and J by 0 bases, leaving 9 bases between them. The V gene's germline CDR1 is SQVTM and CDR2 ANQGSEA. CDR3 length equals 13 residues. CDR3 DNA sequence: TGCAGCGTTGCAGCAGGAATGAACACTGAAGCTTTCTTT. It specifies CSVAAGMNTEAFF.

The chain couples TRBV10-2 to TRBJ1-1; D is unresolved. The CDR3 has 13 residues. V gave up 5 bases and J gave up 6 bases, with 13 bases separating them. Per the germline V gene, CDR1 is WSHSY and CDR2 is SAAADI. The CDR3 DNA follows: TGCGCCAGCAGTCGTTTCGTGAGCGCTGAAGCTTTCTTT. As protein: CASSRFVSAEAFF.

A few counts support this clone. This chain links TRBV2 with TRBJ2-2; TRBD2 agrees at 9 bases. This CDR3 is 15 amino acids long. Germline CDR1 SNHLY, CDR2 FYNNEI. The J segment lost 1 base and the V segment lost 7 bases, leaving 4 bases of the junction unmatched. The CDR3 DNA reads TGTGCCAGCAAGCCACTAGCGGGGAACACCGGGGAGCTGTTTTTT. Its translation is CASKPLAGNTGELFF. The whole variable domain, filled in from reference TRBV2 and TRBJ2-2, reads EPEVTQTPSHQVTQMGQEVILRCVPISNHLYFYWYRQILGQKVEFLVSFYNNEISEKSEIFDDQFSVERPDGSNFTLKIRSTKLEDSAMYFCASKPLAGNTGELFFGEGSRLTVL.

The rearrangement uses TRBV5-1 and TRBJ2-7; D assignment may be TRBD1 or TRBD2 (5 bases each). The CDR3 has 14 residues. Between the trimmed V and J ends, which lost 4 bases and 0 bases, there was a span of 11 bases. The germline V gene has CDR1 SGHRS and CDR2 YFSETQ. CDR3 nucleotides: TGCGCCAGCAGCCCGGGACGGGCCTCCTACGAGCAGTACTTC. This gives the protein CASSPGRASYEQYF.

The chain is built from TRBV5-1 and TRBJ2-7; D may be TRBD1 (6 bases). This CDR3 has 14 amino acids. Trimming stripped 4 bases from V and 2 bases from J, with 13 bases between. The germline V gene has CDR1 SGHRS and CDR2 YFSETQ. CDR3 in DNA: TGCGCCAGCAGCGGCGGACAGATGACCTACGAGCAGTACTTC. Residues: CASSGGQMTYEQYF.

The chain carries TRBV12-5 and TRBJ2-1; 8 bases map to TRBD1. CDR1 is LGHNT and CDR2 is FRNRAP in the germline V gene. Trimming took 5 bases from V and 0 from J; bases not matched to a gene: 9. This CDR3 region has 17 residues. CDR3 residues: CASGRDRFQSSYNEQFF. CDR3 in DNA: TGTGCTAGTGGTAGGGACAGGTTTCAGAGCTCCTACAATGAGCAGTTCTTC.

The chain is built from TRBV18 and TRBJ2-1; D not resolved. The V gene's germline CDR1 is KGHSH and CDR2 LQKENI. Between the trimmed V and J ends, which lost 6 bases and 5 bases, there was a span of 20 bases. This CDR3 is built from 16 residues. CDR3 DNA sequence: TGTGCCAGCTCTCGATATCTAGACCACCAAAACAATGAGCAGTTCTTC. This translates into CASSRYLDHQNNEQFF.

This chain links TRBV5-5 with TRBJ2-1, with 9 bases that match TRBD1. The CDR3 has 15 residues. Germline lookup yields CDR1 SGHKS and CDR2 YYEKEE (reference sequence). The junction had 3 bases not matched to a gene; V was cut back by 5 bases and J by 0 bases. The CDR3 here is CASSVTGGSYNEQFF. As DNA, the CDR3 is TGTGCCAGCAGTGTGACAGGGGGCTCCTACAATGAGCAGTTCTTC.

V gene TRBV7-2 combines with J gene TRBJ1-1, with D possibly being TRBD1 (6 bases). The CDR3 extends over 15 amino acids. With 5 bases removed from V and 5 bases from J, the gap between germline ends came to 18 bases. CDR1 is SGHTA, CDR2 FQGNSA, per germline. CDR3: CASSRGGGAITEAFF. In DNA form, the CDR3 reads TGTGCCAGCAGCCGCGGAGGGGGGGCTATTACTGAAGCTTTCTTT.

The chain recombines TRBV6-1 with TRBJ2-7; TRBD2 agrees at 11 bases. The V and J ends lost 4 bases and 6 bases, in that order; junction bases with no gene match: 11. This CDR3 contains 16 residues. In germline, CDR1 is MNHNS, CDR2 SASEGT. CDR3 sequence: CASSVVGTSGNGEQYF. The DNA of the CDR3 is TGTGCCAGCAGTGTAGTTGGGACTAGCGGTAACGGCGAGCAGTACTTC.

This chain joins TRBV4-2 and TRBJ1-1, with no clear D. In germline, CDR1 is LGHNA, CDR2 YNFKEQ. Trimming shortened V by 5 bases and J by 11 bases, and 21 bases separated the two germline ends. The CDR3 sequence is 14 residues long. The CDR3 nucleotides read TGTGCCAGCAGCTTGGGCGCGAAGCGGGTCACGGCTTTCTTT. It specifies CASSLGAKRVTAFF.

This chain's CDR3 is CASSLWSLAGGPGELFF. In DNA, the CDR3 is TGTGCCAGCAGTTTATGGTCCTTAGCGGGAGGGCCCGGGGAGCTGTTTTTT. The chain uses TRBV28 and TRBJ2-2, with 11 bases identical to TRBD2. CDR1 is MDHEN, CDR2 SYDVKM, per germline. J lost 6 bases, V lost 0 bases, and 6 bases had no gene match. This CDR3 is built from 17 residues.

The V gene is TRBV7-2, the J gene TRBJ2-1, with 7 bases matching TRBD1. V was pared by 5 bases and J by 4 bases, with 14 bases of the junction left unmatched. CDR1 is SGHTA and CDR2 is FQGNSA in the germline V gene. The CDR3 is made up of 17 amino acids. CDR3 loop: CASSPAGGSALYNEQFF. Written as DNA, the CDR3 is TGTGCCAGCAGCCCTGCAGGGGGTTCCGCCCTTTACAATGAGCAGTTCTTC.

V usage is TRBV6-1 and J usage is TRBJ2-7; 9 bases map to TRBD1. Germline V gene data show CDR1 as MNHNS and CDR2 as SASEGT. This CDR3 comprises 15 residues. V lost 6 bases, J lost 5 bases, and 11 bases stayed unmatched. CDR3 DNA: TGTGCCAGCAGCCTTACCGGGACAGGGAGGCACGAGCAGTACTTC. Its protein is CASSLTGTGRHEQYF.

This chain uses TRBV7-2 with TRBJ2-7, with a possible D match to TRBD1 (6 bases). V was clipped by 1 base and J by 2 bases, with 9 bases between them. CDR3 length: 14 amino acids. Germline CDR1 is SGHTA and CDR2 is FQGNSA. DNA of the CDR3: TGTGCCAGCAGCTTAGGTGGACAGACCTACGAGCAGTACTTC. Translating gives CASSLGGQTYEQYF.

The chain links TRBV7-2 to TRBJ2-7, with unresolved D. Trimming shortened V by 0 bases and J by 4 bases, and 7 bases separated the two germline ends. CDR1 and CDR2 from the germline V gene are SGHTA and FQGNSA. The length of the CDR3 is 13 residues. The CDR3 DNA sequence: TGTGCCAGCAGCTTAGCGTTTAAGTACGAGCAGTACTTC. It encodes CASSLAFKYEQYF.

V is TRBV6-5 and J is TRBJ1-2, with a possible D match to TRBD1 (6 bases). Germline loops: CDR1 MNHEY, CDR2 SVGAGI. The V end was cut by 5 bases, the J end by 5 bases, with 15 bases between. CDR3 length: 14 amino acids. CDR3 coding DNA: TGTGCCAGCAGTCCCGGATCGACAGGATATGGCTACACCTTC. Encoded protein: CASSPGSTGYGYTF.

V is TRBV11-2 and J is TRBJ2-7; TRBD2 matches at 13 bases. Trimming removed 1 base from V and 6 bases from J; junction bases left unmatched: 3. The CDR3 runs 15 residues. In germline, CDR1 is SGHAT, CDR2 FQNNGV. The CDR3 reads CASSLGTSGSFEQYF. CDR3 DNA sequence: TGTGCCAGCAGCTTAGGGACTAGCGGGAGTTTCGAGCAGTACTTC.

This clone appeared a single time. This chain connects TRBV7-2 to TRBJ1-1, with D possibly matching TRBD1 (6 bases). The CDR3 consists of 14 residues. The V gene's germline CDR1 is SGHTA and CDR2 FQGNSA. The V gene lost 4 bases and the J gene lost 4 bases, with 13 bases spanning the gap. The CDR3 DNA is TGTGCCAGCAGCTCTCAGAGAGGGGGCACTGAAGCTTTCTTT. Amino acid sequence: CASSSQRGGTEAFF.

CDR3 loop: CASSLGLAGNTGELFF. CDR3 nucleotide sequence: TGCGCCAGCAGCTTGGGACTAGCGGGTAACACCGGGGAGCTGTTTTTT. V usage is TRBV5-1 and J usage is TRBJ2-2, with 10 bases matching TRBD2. The CDR3 runs 16 residues. Germline-derived CDR1 and CDR2 are SGHRS and YFSETQ. J was trimmed by 2 bases and V by 0 bases; bases with no gene match: 1.

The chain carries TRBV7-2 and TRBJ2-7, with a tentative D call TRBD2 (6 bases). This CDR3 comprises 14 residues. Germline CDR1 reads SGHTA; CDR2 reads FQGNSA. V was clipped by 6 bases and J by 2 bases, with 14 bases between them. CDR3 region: CASSTRDSAYEQYF. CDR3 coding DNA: TGTGCCAGCAGTACCCGGGACTCGGCCTACGAGCAGTACTTC.

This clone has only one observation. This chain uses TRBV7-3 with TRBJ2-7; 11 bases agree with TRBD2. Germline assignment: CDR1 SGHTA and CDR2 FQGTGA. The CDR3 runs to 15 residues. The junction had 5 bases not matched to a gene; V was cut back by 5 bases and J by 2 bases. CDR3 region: CASSTTSGTPYEQYF. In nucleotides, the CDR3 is TGTGCCAGCAGCACGACTAGCGGGACCCCCTACGAGCAGTACTTC.

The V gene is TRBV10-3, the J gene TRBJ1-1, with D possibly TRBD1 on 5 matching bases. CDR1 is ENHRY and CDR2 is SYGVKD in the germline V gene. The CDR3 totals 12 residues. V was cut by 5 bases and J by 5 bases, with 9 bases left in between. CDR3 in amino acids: CAISLGGTEAFF. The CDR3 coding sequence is TGTGCCATCAGTCTCGGGGGAACTGAAGCTTTCTTT.

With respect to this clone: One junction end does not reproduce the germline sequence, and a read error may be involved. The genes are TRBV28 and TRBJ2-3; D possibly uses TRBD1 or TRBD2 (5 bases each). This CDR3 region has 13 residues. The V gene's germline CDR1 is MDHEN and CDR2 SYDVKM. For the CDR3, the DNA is TGTGCCAGCACTTTACCGGACGGGGCTACGCAGTATTTT. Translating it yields CASTLPDGATQYF. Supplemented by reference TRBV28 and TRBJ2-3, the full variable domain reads DVKVTQSSRYLVKRTGEKVFLECVQDMDHENMFWYRQDPGLGLRLIYFSYDVKMKEKGDIPEGYSVSREKKERFSLILESASTNQTSMYLCASTLPDGATQYFGPGTRLTVL.

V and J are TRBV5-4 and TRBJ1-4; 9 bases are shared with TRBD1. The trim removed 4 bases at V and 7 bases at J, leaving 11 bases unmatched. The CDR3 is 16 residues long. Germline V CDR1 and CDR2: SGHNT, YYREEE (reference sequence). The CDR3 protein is CASSPGQGGLGEKLFF. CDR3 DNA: TGTGCCAGCAGCCCGGGACAGGGAGGGTTAGGTGAAAAACTGTTTTTT.

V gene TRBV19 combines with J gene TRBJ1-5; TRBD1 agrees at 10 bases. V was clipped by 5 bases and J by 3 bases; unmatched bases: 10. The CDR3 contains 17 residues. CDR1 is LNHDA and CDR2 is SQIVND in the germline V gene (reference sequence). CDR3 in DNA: TGTGCCAGTAGTGCCCGGGACAGGGGAGGGGCCAATCAGCCCCAGCATTTT. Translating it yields CASSARDRGGANQPQHF.